The rows below give T cell receptor beta chains drawn from one sample of a study of shared clonotypes between healthy human individuals. Assay: immunoSEQ multiplex PCR; the TCRdb copy retains only in-frame clones and omits some. This sample has around 1 million clones, with 70% to 85% found just once. Sample: memory CD4+ T cells sorted from blood. All receptors come from a man in his late teens or twenties in good health. Both conserved end residues are part of each CDR3. The D gene is left open where the match is weak. Not every row has a clone size; where given, it reads once, few, many or a size class.

NA	TRBV28	TRBJ2-1	NA	CASRSNNEQFF	TGTGCCAGCAGGTCAAATAATGAGCAGTTCTTC
many	TRBV30	TRBJ1-4	NA	CAWSVILPRGEKLFF	TGTGCCTGGAGTGTTATCCTTCCTCGAGGTGAAAAACTGTTTTTT
NA	TRBV7-2	TRBJ2-1	NA	CASSLGGTPPYNEQFF	TGTGCCAGCAGCTTAGGGGGAACCCCGCCATACAATGAGCAGTTCTTC
NA	TRBV4-3	TRBJ2-2	NA	CASSQDPGTTGELFF	TGCGCCAGCAGCCAAGATCCCGGGACTACCGGGGAGCTGTTTTTT
many	TRBV19	TRBJ2-2	NA	CASSGNTGELFF	TGTGCCAGTAGCGGGAACACCGGGGAGCTGTTTTTT
NA	TRBV11-2	TRBJ1-1	NA	CASSRGGRGSFFF	TGTGCCAGCAGCCGGGGGGGACGGGGAAGCTTCTTCTTT
NA	TRBV7-8	TRBJ2-1	TRBD2	CASSQRLAGVNEQFF	TGTGCCAGCAGCCAGCGGCTAGCGGGAGTCAATGAGCAGTTCTTC
few	TRBV5-1	TRBJ1-4	NA	CASSPAAGVEKLFF	TGCGCCAGCAGCCCCGCGGCAGGGGTGGAAAAACTGTTTTTT
NA	TRBV7-9	TRBJ2-1	TRBD2	CASSPRGSGGEQFF	TGTGCCAGCAGCCCCCGCGGGAGTGGAGGTGAGCAGTTCTTC
few	TRBV7-2	TRBJ2-1	TRBD2	CASSMNSGRYNEQFF	TGTGCCAGCAGCATGAATAGCGGGAGGTACAATGAGCAGTTCTTC
NA	TRBV18	TRBJ1-1	NA	CASSPSNTAPNTEAFF	TGTGCCAGCTCACCAAGTAATACAGCTCCGAACACTGAAGCTTTCTTT
NA	TRBV18	TRBJ2-7	NA	CASSPGVGDEQYF	TGTGCCAGCTCACCCGGGGTCGGAGACGAGCAGTACTTC
NA	TRBV10-3	TRBJ1-2	NA	CAISGTAEYGYTF	TGTGCCATCAGTGGGACAGCTGAATATGGCTACACCTTC
NA	TRBV11-2	TRBJ1-1	TRBD1	CASSELTGGVTEAFF	TGTGCCAGCAGCGAGCTGACAGGGGGCGTCACTGAAGCTTTCTTT
NA	TRBV10-1	TRBJ2-1	NA	CASSPGVSYNEQFF	TGCGCCAGCTCTCCGGGAGTCTCCTACAATGAGCAGTTCTTC
NA	TRBV2	TRBJ1-2	NA	CASSPSGLYGYTF	TGTGCCAGCAGTCCTTCCGGGCTCTATGGCTACACCTTC
NA	TRBV18	TRBJ2-3	NA	CASSPADTQYF	TGTGCCAGCTCACCAGCAGATACGCAGTATTTT
NA	TRBV5-1	TRBJ1-6	TRBD1	CASSAGQGHGLHF	TGCGCCAGCAGCGCCGGACAGGGTCATGGCCTCCACTTT
NA	TRBV30	TRBJ1-2	NA	CAWSFGSNGYTF	TGTGCCTGGAGTTTTGGGTCGAATGGCTACACCTTC
few	TRBV5-1	TRBJ2-5	NA	CASSLAIKETQYF	TGCGCCAGCAGCTTGGCTATAAAAGAGACCCAGTACTTC
NA	TRBV11-2	TRBJ2-7	NA	CASSPRGYEQYF	TGTGCCAGCAGCCCAAGAGGGTACGAGCAGTACTTC
NA	TRBV19	TRBJ2-7	NA	CASSYSTGSYEQYF	TGTGCCAGTAGTTATTCGACAGGTTCCTACGAGCAGTACTTC
many	TRBV19	TRBJ2-5	TRBD2	CASSQSGGSETQYF	TGTGCCAGTTCACAAAGCGGGGGGTCGGAGACCCAGTACTTC
many	TRBV6-5	TRBJ2-5	NA	CASSYGDKGGETQYF	TGTGCCAGCAGTTACGGGGACAAGGGAGGAGAGACCCAGTACTTC
NA	TRBV5-1	TRBJ2-2	NA	CASEPRGDGPAPGELFF	TGCGCCAGCGAACCCCGGGGCGACGGCCCGGCCCCCGGGGAGCTGTTTTTT
NA	TRBV28	TRBJ2-7	NA	CASSGGYEQYF	TGTGCCAGCAGTGGGGGCTACGAGCAGTACTTC
NA	TRBV11-2	TRBJ1-1	NA	CASSLGEETEAFF	TGTGCCAGCAGCTTAGGGGAAGAAACTGAAGCTTTCTTT
NA	TRBV6-5	TRBJ2-7	TRBD2	CASRTTGRAYEQYF	TGTGCCAGCAGAACCACCGGGAGGGCCTACGAGCAGTACTTC
NA	TRBV7-9	TRBJ2-1	TRBD2	CASSLLQGGNEQFF	TGTGCCAGCAGCTTACTGCAGGGAGGGAATGAGCAGTTCTTC
few	TRBV6-5	TRBJ2-1	TRBD2	CASSRGTSGGNQFF	TGTGCCAGCAGTCGTGGGACTAGCGGGGGGAATCAGTTCTTC
few	TRBV10-1	TRBJ1-6	NA	CASSENQKNSPLHF	TGCGCCAGCAGTGAAAACCAGAAAAATTCACCCCTCCACTTT
NA	TRBV29-1	TRBJ2-1	NA	CSVVGQFSSYNEQFF	TGCAGCGTTGTCGGACAGTTCAGCTCCTACAATGAGCAGTTCTTC
few	TRBV5-1	TRBJ2-3	TRBD2	CASSLGLLAGGNTDTQYF	TGCGCCAGCAGCTTGGGACTACTAGCGGGAGGTAACACAGATACGCAGTATTTT
NA	TRBV6-5	TRBJ2-3	NA	CASSSPGWTQYF	TGTGCCAGCAGCTCCCCTGGATGGACGCAGTATTTT
NA	TRBV10-1	TRBJ2-1	TRBD2	CASSPGLAGPRRINEQFF	TGCGCCAGCAGCCCCGGACTAGCGGGGCCCCGGAGAATCAATGAGCAGTTCTTC
NA	TRBV7-2	TRBJ1-1	NA	CASSPTRGGATEAFF	TGTGCCAGCAGCCCAACGCGGGGCGGCGCGACTGAAGCTTTCTTT
NA	TRBV18	TRBJ1-6	NA	CASSPYDNSPLHF	TGTGCCAGCTCACCATACGATAATTCACCCCTCCACTTT